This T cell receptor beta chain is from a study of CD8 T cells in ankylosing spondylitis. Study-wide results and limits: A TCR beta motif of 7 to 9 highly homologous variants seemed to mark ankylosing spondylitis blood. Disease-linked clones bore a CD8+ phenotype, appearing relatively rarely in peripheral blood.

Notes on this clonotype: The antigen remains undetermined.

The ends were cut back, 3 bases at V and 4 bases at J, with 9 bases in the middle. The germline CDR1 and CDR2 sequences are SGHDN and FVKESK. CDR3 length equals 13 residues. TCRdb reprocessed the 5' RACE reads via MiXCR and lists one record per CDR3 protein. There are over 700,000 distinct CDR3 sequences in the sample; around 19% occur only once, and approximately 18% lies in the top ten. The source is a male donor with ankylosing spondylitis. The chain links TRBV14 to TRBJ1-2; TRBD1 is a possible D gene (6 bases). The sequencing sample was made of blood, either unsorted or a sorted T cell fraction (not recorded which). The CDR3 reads CASSQDSSYGYTF. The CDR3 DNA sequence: TGTGCCAGCAGCCAGGACAGCTCCTATGGCTACACCTTC.